This T cell receptor beta chain was retrieved from a study of blood T cell repertoires in COVID-19. As for the study in general: The analysed material was cDNA or gDNA that came from T cells, B-cell-depleted T cells, or PBMCs.

Original methodology: Estimation of nucleated cell counts was performed using reference gene primer amplification. TCRdb's copy holds only in-frame clones and misses some; the assay was immunoSEQ multiplex PCR. The V and J calls and clone size are taken from that table; D and trimming were inferred from the DNA. The sample includes roughly 76,000 clones, 80% to 90% of them seen just once. Germline CDR1 and CDR2: SQVTM and ANQGSEA. Trimming took 6 bases from V and 3 from J; bases not matched to a gene: 5. The CDR3 has 14 amino acids. This sequence originates from a woman under 30 with acute or convalescent COVID-19. Sequenced material: peripheral blood. The V and J genes are TRBV29-1 and TRBJ2-1; 10 bases agree with TRBD1. CDR3 loop: CSVAGQGSYNEQFF. The CDR3 DNA reads as TGCAGCGTCGCGGGACAGGGGAGCTACAATGAGCAGTTCTTC.